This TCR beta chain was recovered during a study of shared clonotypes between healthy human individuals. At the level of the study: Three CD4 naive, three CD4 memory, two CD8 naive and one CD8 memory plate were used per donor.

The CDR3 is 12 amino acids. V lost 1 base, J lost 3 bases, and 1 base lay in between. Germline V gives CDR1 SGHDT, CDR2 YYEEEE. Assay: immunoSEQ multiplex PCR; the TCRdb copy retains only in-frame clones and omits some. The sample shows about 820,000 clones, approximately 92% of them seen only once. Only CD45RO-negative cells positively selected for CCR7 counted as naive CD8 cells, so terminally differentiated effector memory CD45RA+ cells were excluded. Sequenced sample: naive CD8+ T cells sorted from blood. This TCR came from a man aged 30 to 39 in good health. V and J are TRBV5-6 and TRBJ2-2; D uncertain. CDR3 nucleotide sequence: TGTGCCAGCAGCTTGCACACCGGGGAGCTGTTTTTT. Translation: CASSLHTGELFF.